One T cell receptor beta chain is described in this entry. This clone was seen a few times. The clone's antigen remains unknown. Per-base qualities were not stored, and no clone one base away is much larger. The High Capacity cDNA Reverse Transcription Kit was used to reverse transcribe all of the isolated RNA, meaning that expressed TCRB transcripts were what got sequenced. Deep immunoSEQ sequencing was applied to naive, central memory and regulatory T cell samples, giving an average of roughly 3.5 million total reads per sample. Sorted cells were lysed in RLT buffer, and RNA was extracted using DNase-treated RNeasy Micro or Mini kits according to cell number. Each cell subset was processed separately to prevent cross-contamination, with patient and healthy donor samples processed together. The immunoSEQ multiplex PCR was used to amplify TCRB sequences from cDNA, yielding 87-bp fragments that span the CDR3 region. The amplicons were sequenced using the Illumina HiSeq platform. Concerning the study's data processing: PCR bias was computationally corrected using synthetic template baselines, reads within Hamming distance 2 were collapsed, and singletons that could not be merged were discarded. Reads were aligned against IMGT so that V, D and J genes, CDR3 length and insertions or deletions at six rearrangement sites could be assigned. Clonotype counts were normalized to sorted cell number within each subset before computing true diversity and Gini coefficients with the tcR R package. Repertoire sharing was quantified using the overlap coefficient calculated on TCRB nucleotide sequences. Out-of-frame TCRB sequences from naive cells were analyzed to stand in for the pre-selection repertoire. TCRdb took over this immuneACCESS table, retaining in-frame rearrangements with V and J assigned. Such tables are incomplete; in checked studies, under half of the missing clones stem from an unresolved V gene, and the remainder is unexplained. V and J calls plus clone size are reproduced from that table; the DNA served to infer D and trimming. The sample table shows approximately 260,000 clones, and around 22% are seen once. Of the sample, roughly 0.011% falls within the top ten clones.

The data originate from a study of beta chain features in type 1 diabetes (dated by TCRdb to about 2018). Concerning the study at large: Patients and healthy donors did not differ in mean age, gender distribution, total cell number or subset yield. The study compared TCRB repertoires of sorted circulating CD4+ T cell subsets between recently diagnosed type 1 diabetes patients and matched healthy donors. A total of about 100 million sorted cells were examined across all samples, and RNA yield correlated strongly with the number of cells per subset. Whereas all 30 or so donors provided naive and central memory subsets, regulatory and stem cell-like memory subsets were isolated from just 8 patients and roughly 8 healthy donors. On the study overall, not on this receptor specifically: Because the HLA sub-analyses included only small numbers of individuals, any influence of HLA type on TCRB rearrangement was left unresolved. Sequencing cDNA rather than genomic DNA could over-represent highly expressing activated cells, although activation and CD3 levels did not differ between groups. Type 1 diabetes patients showed a moderate but significant shortening of TCRB CDR3 length in all four CD4+ subsets. Naive, central memory and regulatory TCRB repertoires appeared more similar among patients than among healthy donors. Shorter templates might have been favored by PCR, but patient and control samples were amplified and corrected together, so both groups would have been affected equally by any skew. At VDJ recombination sites, type 1 diabetes patients had fewer insertions and more deleted nucleotides, which implies abnormalities in thymic rearrangement.

Each donor gave one peripheral blood draw, averaging approximately 0.11 L, which was collected into heparinised tubes. A BD FACSAria II was used to sort naive, central memory, regulatory and stem cell-like memory CD4+ T cells with a panel that included CD45RO, CCR7, CD25, CD127, CD95 and CD27. Every sorted population had a purity above 95%. PBMCs were isolated right away by Lymphoprep density gradient centrifugation and were stained directly, without culture. So that batch effects would be minimized, each experiment stained and sorted samples in pairs, pairing one healthy donor with one patient. From the cysteine through the phenylalanine, the CDR3 covers 14 amino acids. Only the CDR3 DNA stays, 42 bases, in frame from base 1. V sheds 7 bases and J sheds 0 bases, leaving 10 bases between their ends. CDR1 and CDR2, looked up from the germline V gene, are MDHEN and SYDVKM.

The chain couples TRBV28 to TRBJ1-5; matching of 6 bases hints at TRBD1 as the D gene. The TCR was taken from a woman aged 25 to 45 with type 1 diabetes. Sequencing input: naive CD4+ T cells from blood. According to the study, the label for this sample's cell subset or site signals: true naive CD4+ T cells. The DNA sequence is given as TGTGCCAGCACAAGGGGGATTAGCAATCAGCCCCAGCATTTT. It translates to CASTRGISNQPQHF.